Presented here are 11 T cell receptor beta chains from one specimen sequenced in a study of CD8 T cells in Susac syndrome (dated by TCRdb to about 2019). Library preparation used the immunoSEQ multiplex PCR assay. RNA was extracted with the RNeasy kit and about 0.5 to 1 ug was reverse transcribed using random hexamers. TCRdb itself trimmed the public reads at Q25 with fastp, ran MiXCR and retained productive beta chains. Each CDR3 protein gets just one entry, which takes the most common genes and DNA from the rows behind it. Recorded for this sample are 130,000 to 150,000 distinct CDR3 sequences; about 93% of them occurred a single time. The ten largest make up 0.25% to 0.3% of the sample. Source material: CD8+ T cells from PBMCs. These receptors were collected from a human donor in good health.

The chain recombines TRBV20-1 with TRBJ2-1; possibly TRBD2 for D (5 bases). The V gene lost 4 bases and the J gene lost 7 bases, with 17 bases spanning the gap. The germline V gene encodes CDR1 DFQATT and CDR2 SNEGSKA (reference sequence). The CDR3 totals 14 residues. CDR3: CSAIRLSEMNEQFF. CDR3 nucleotides: TGCAGTGCTATTCGGCTTAGCGAGATGAATGAGCAGTTCTTC.

The rearrangement joins TRBV19 to TRBJ2-3; D may be TRBD2 (6 bases). Trimming removed 6 bases at V and 5 bases at J, with 12 bases between. The germline gives CDR1 LNHDA, CDR2 SQIVND (reference sequence). The CDR3 spans 13 residues. The CDR3 here is CASRGGTLDTQYF. In DNA, the CDR3 is TGTGCCAGTAGAGGCGGGACTTTAGATACGCAGTATTTT.

The chain combines TRBV10-3 with TRBJ1-2; TRBD1 agrees at 9 bases. Trimming at V came to 9 bases and at J to 10 bases, leaving 18 bases not matched to a gene. Germline V gene sequence: CDR1 ENHRY, CDR2 SYGVKD. The CDR3 totals 15 residues. CDR3 nucleotide sequence: TGTGCCATAGTGTCAAGCGGACAGGGGATATTCAACTACACCTTC. Protein: CAIVSSGQGIFNYTF.

In this sample, this clonotype turned up a few times. The gene calls are TRBV24-1 and TRBJ2-1, with no clear D. V lost 10 bases and J lost 6, with 9 bases in between. Germline V gene lookup returns CDR1 KGHDR and CDR2 SFDVKD. CDR3 size: 11 residues. The CDR3 reads CATREGNEQFF. In nucleotides, the CDR3 is TGTGCCACTCGAGAAGGCAATGAGCAGTTCTTC.

CDR3 loop: CASSQGDNSPLHF. The CDR3, as DNA: TGTGCCAGCAGCCAAGGTGATAATTCACCCCTCCACTTT. The chain employs TRBV4-2 and TRBJ1-6; D uncertain. The germline V gene encodes CDR1 LGHNA and CDR2 YNFKEQ. Trimming took off 1 base at V and 5 bases at J, with 3 bases between the two ends. The CDR3 is made up of 13 amino acids.

The rearrangement joins TRBV29-1 to TRBJ2-7, with D unresolved. V lost 5 bases and J 3 bases, leaving 11 bases between the germline ends. CDR3 length equals 12 residues. The germline V gene encodes CDR1 SQVTM and CDR2 ANQGSEA. The CDR3 reads CSVYRSDYEQYF. The CDR3 DNA follows: TGCAGCGTTTACCGTTCAGACTACGAGCAGTACTTC.

This chain uses TRBV9 with TRBJ1-2, with D uncertain. This CDR3 is 12 amino acids long. Germline loops: CDR1 SGDLS, CDR2 YYNGEE. The V and J ends lost 3 bases and 4 bases respectively, with 7 bases between them. CDR3 protein: CASSGTSYGYTF. Here the CDR3 DNA reads TGTGCCAGCAGCGGGACGTCCTATGGCTACACCTTC.

The chain's CDR3 is CASSPGRAHNQETQYF. CDR3 nucleotide sequence: TGTGCCAGCTCCCCCGGACGGGCACATAACCAAGAGACCCAGTACTTC. The chain links TRBV18 to TRBJ2-5; D ambiguous. The CDR3 is made up of 16 amino acids. Trimming stripped 6 bases from V and 0 bases from J, with 17 bases between. Looked up from germline, CDR1 is KGHSH and CDR2 is LQKENI.

The rearrangement uses TRBV7-9 and TRBJ2-5, with TRBD2 matching over 9 bases. The CDR3 runs to 13 residues. Losses at the gene ends were 5 bases for V and 7 bases for J; bases not matched to a gene: 5. In germline, CDR1 is SEHNR, CDR2 FQNEAQ (reference sequence). The CDR3 loop is CASSRTSEGTQYF. DNA of the CDR3: TGTGCCAGCAGCAGGACTAGCGAAGGGACCCAGTACTTC.

The chain combines TRBV20-1 with TRBJ1-1, with a possible D match to TRBD1 (6 bases). Germline CDR1 is DFQATT and CDR2 is SNEGSKA (reference sequence). The length of the CDR3 is 11 residues. Trimming cost V 5 bases and J 7 bases, with 11 bases left between them. The CDR3 DNA reads as TGCAGTGCTCCTCTCAGGGGTGAAGCTTTCTTT. Protein product: CSAPLRGEAFF.

This chain joins TRBV6-4 and TRBJ2-1, with TRBD1 matching over 8 bases. The CDR3 spans 13 residues. V shed 2 bases and J 6 bases; nucleotides not matched to a gene: 0. Germline V gene sequence: CDR1 MRHNA, CDR2 SNTAGT. The CDR3 here is CASSDTGGNEQFF. CDR3 in DNA: TGTGCCAGCAGTGACACAGGGGGCAATGAGCAGTTCTTC.